This TCR beta chain was sequenced during a study of T cell clonality in common variable immunodeficiency. Findings of the study overall: Common variable immunodeficiency TCR beta sequences reportedly had fewer deletions and N-nucleotide insertions.

V was pared by 6 bases and J by 5 bases, with 4 bases of the junction left unmatched. Germline values: CDR1 WSHSY, CDR2 SAAADI. The CDR3 is 14 residues long. Sequencing was performed with immunoSEQ multiplex PCR; in TCRdb, only in-frame clones are kept and a portion is missing. The sample includes tens of thousands of clones, none of them occurring once. For this clone: Its antigen is unknown. The read terminates 3 residues ahead of where the CDR3 ends, so the germline J gene completes it.

Specimen: peripheral blood mononuclear cells. The sequence derives from a person aged 18 to 75 in good health. V is TRBV10-2 and J is TRBJ2-5, with 12 bases fitting TRBD1. The DNA read from the CDR3 is TGCGCCAGCAGACCGGGACAGGGGGCTGAGACC. As protein: CASRPGQGAET. The entire CDR3 reads CASRPGQGAETQYF.